This record concerns one TCR beta chain sequence. These data belong to a study of blood T cell repertoires in COVID-19. The overall study: Researchers got acute and convalescent COVID-19 samples from the United States, Italy and Spain.

Among Cohort 3 donors, those recovered had two negative PCRs, clearance, or symptom resolution. V lost 2 bases, J lost 6 bases, and 12 bases lay in between. This CDR3 has 13 amino acids. The germline gives CDR1 SGHRS, CDR2 YFSETQ. Generated by immunoSEQ multiplex PCR, the TCRdb table keeps only in-frame clones and is missing some. The table has 300,000 to 450,000 clones, more than 75% seen once; the top ten hold over 0.8%. Sequenced material: PBMCs or T cells enriched from blood (not recorded which). The chain recombines TRBV5-1 with TRBJ2-7, with D tentatively TRBD2 (6 bases). The receptor was derived from a woman in her twenties or thirties who had recovered from COVID-19. CDR3 loop: CASSFGTAREQYF. The CDR3 DNA sequence: TGCGCCAGCAGCTTCGGGACTGCCCGCGAGCAGTACTTC.